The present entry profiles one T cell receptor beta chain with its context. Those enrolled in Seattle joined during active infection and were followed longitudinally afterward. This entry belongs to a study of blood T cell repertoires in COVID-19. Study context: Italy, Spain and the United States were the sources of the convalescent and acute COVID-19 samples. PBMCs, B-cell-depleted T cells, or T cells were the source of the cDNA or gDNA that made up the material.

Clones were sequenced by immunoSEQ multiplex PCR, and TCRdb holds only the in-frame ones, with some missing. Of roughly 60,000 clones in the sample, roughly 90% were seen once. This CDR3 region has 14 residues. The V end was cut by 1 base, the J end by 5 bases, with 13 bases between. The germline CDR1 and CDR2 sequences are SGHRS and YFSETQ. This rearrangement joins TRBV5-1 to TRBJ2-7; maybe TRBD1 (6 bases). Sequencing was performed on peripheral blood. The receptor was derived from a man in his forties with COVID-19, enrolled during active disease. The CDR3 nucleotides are TGCGCCAGCAGCTTGCGGCAGGGGACCGACGAGCAGTACTTC. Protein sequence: CASSLRQGTDEQYF.